This TCR beta chain emerged from a study of blood T cells in healthy people across ages. Findings and caveats of the study: The diversity estimates, figures obtained from one million T cells, were considered underestimates.

In terms of origin and age, donors were healthy Caucasian individuals from Russia aged roughly 6 to 90. Researchers collected approximately 9.9 milliliters of peripheral blood from every single donor. CDR3 length: 12 residues. V was trimmed by 7 bases and J by 2 bases, leaving 7 bases between them. Per the germline V gene, CDR1 is SGHAT and CDR2 is FQDESV (reference sequence). As for this clonotype: Its antigen is not identified.

Combining a sample-barcoded 5' primer with a J-beta primer mix, a second PCR ran for roughly 6 to 12 cycles. Individual samples furnished no less than 2.5 million CDR3-containing paired-end reads apiece. Each CDR3 protein gets one entry after TCRdb re-called the 5' RACE reads with MiXCR. The data hold 1.8 million or so distinct CDR3 sequences, with approximately 39% observed a single time. The sample consisted of blood. The source of this sequence is a human donor in good health. This chain connects TRBV11-1 to TRBJ2-3; D uncertain. In DNA form, the CDR3 reads TGTGCCAGCACAACAGACACAGATACGCAGTATTTT. Protein: CASTTDTDTQYF.